These 32 T cell receptor beta chains were sequenced from one sample in a study of T cell responses to AZD1222 COVID-19 vaccine. Measured with immunoSEQ multiplex PCR; TCRdb has only the in-frame clones, and not every one. The sample has more than 150,000 clones, approximately 90% seen once. The input for sequencing was peripheral blood, taken on day 0 of AZD1222 vaccination. These receptors came from an adult in good health.

This chain joins TRBV7-9 and TRBJ2-7; D possibly matches TRBD1 or TRBD2 (5 bases each). Germline values: CDR1 SEHNR, CDR2 FQNEAQ (reference sequence). The CDR3 is 12 residues long. Deletions cut 5 bases from V and 7 bases from J, with 12 bases between. DNA of the CDR3: TGTGCCAGCAGCAGGGGACGGATAGAGCAGTACTTC. Protein product: CASSRGRIEQYF.

This chain connects TRBV7-3 to TRBJ2-3; TRBD2 agrees at 7 bases. Germline CDR1 is SGHTA and CDR2 is FQGTGA. The CDR3 sequence is 15 residues long. The ends lost 2 bases at V and 1 base at J; junction bases unmatched: 3. CDR3 protein: CASSLVLAGTDTQYF. The CDR3 DNA follows: TGTGCCAGCAGCTTAGTCCTAGCGGGCACAGATACGCAGTATTTT. Drawing the rest from reference TRBV7-3 and TRBJ2-3, the complete variable domain is GAGVSQTPSNKVTEKGKYVELRCDPISGHTALYWYRQSLGQGPEFLIYFQGTGAADDSGLPNDRFFAVRPEGSVSTLKIQRTERGDSAVYLCASSLVLAGTDTQYFGPGTRLTVL.

The chain recombines TRBV19 with TRBJ2-2; D gene uncertain. In germline, CDR1 is LNHDA, CDR2 SQIVND (reference sequence). The CDR3 is made up of 12 amino acids. The ends were cut back, 4 bases at V and 7 bases at J, with 7 bases in the middle. The CDR3 bases are TGTGCCAGTAGTACTTTGCTCGGGGAGCTGTTTTTT. Protein: CASSTLLGELFF. Full variable domain (remainder filled in from reference TRBV19 and TRBJ2-2): DGGITQSPKYLFRKEGQNVTLSCEQNLNHDAMYWYRQDPGQGLRLIYYSQIVNDFQKGDIAEGYSVSREKKESFPLTVTSAQKNPTAFYLCASSTLLGELFFGEGSRLTVL.

The rearrangement links TRBV4-1 to TRBJ1-5; a weak D match, TRBD1 (6 bases). The germline V and J ends were trimmed by 0 bases and 0 bases, with 9 bases remaining between them. There are 16 residues in the CDR3. Germline CDR1 MGHRA, CDR2 YSYEKL. CDR3 amino acids: CASSQDEGGSNQPQHF. CDR3 DNA sequence: TGCGCCAGCAGCCAAGACGAGGGGGGTAGCAATCAGCCCCAGCATTTT.

The chain couples TRBV5-1 to TRBJ1-2; maybe TRBD1 (6 bases). Per germline, CDR1 SGHRS and CDR2 YFSETQ. CDR3 size: 15 residues. The ends were cut back, 3 bases at V and 3 bases at J, with 15 bases in the middle. This chain's CDR3 is CASSYSGVGDYGYTF. CDR3 in DNA: TGCGCCAGCAGCTACTCAGGGGTGGGGGACTATGGCTACACCTTC. The full variable domain, with the rest looked up from reference TRBV5-1 and TRBJ1-2, is KAGVTQTPRYLIKTRGQQVTLSCSPISGHRSVSWYQQTPGQGLQFLFEYFSETQRNKGNFPGRFSGRQFSNSRSEMNVSTLELGDSALYLCASSYSGVGDYGYTFGSGTRLTVV.

This clone was picked up a small number of times. This sequence joins TRBV5-8 and TRBJ2-7; 10 bases align to TRBD2. Losses at the gene ends were 6 bases for V and 0 bases for J; bases not matched to a gene: 9. Germline V gene data show CDR1 as SGHTS and CDR2 as YDEGEE. The CDR3 extends over 16 amino acids. The CDR3 region is CASTGLADPSSYEQYF. For the CDR3, the DNA is TGTGCCAGCACCGGACTAGCGGATCCGAGCTCCTACGAGCAGTACTTC. The full variable domain, rest sourced from reference TRBV5-8 and TRBJ2-7, is EAGVTQSPTHLIKTRGQQATLRCSPISGHTSVYWYQQALGLGLQFLLWYDEGEERNRGNFPPRFSGRQFPNYSSELNVNALELEDSALYLCASTGLADPSSYEQYFGPGTRLTVT.

This chain links TRBV29-1 with TRBJ2-1; 7 bases agree with TRBD1. The CDR3 sequence is 12 residues long. J lost 4 bases, V lost 5 bases, and 2 bases had no gene match. Germline values: CDR1 SQVTM, CDR2 ANQGSEA. This chain's CDR3 is CSVRQGYNEQFF. CDR3 sequence (DNA): TGCAGCGTTAGACAGGGATACAATGAGCAGTTCTTC.

The J gene is TRBJ1-2, the V gene TRBV2; 9 positions agree with TRBD1. Germline values: CDR1 SNHLY, CDR2 FYNNEI. The CDR3 has 13 residues. V shed 5 bases, J shed 7 bases, and the junction held 5 bases outside the gene matches. The CDR3 here is CASSTDRGGGYTF. The CDR3 DNA is TGTGCCAGCAGTACCGACAGGGGGGGTGGCTACACCTTC.

This chain links TRBV6-4 with TRBJ2-2, with 7 bases lining up with TRBD2. V shed 5 bases, J shed 6 bases, and the junction held 6 bases outside the gene matches. The CDR3 runs 14 residues. Germline CDR1 reads MRHNA; CDR2 reads SNTAGT. The DNA for the CDR3 is TGTGCCAGCAGTAGGACTAGAGAGGCCGGGGAGCTGTTTTTT. Its protein product is CASSRTREAGELFF.

The chain employs TRBV12-3 or TRBV12-4 and TRBJ1-5; D remains ambiguous. The CDR3 is made up of 13 amino acids. V lost 4 bases and J lost 6, with 10 bases in between. As DNA, the CDR3 is TGTGCCAGCAGTTCCCGACCCGGTCAGCCCCAGCATTTT. It yields the protein CASSSRPGQPQHF.

The chain joins TRBV6-6 to TRBJ2-1, with D perhaps assigned TRBD1 or TRBD2 (6 bases each). From germline, CDR1 is MNHNY and CDR2 SVGAGI (reference sequence). V lost 7 bases and J 9 bases, leaving 10 bases between the germline ends. This CDR3 contains 11 residues. In DNA, the CDR3 is TGTGCCAGCACTAAGGGGGGTGAGCAGTTCTTC. It codes for CASTKGGEQFF.

The chain's CDR3 is CASSPEMRHGYTF. The CDR3, as DNA: TGTGCCAGCAGCCCAGAAATGAGGCATGGCTACACCTTC. This chain links TRBV6-5 with TRBJ1-2; the D is unclear. V lost 6 bases and J 6 bases, leaving 14 bases between the germline ends. The germline CDR1 and CDR2 sequences are MNHEY and SVGAGI. This CDR3 is built from 13 residues.

The V and J genes are TRBV2 and TRBJ1-5; D remains ambiguous. The V end was cut by 5 bases, the J end by 4 bases, with 21 bases between. Germline V gene lookup returns CDR1 SNHLY and CDR2 FYNNEI. This CDR3 is built from 17 residues. The CDR3 protein is CASSPGIGVAENQPQHF. As DNA, the CDR3 is TGTGCCAGCAGTCCCGGTATCGGGGTGGCAGAAAATCAGCCCCAGCATTTT.

The chain has TRBV5-8 and TRBJ2-1, with 12 bases that match TRBD2. Germline V gene lookup returns CDR1 SGHTS and CDR2 YDEGEE. V lost 0 bases and J lost 2; bases outside the gene matches: 9. The CDR3 is 19 amino acids. CDR3 nucleotide sequence: TGTGCCAGCAGCTTGGCCGGGACTAGCGGGTCCGGGGCCTACAATGAGCAGTTCTTC. This translates into CASSLAGTSGSGAYNEQFF.

The sample holds one count of this clone. The chain has TRBV28 and TRBJ2-1, with D possibly TRBD1 on 5 matching bases. Germline V gives CDR1 MDHEN, CDR2 SYDVKM. V was shortened by 5 bases and J by 4 bases, with 15 bases between the two germline ends. This CDR3 contains 15 residues. The CDR3 DNA reads as TGTGCCAGCAGTGAGGAAGGGGCGCCTTACAATGAGCAGTTCTTC. This codes for CASSEEGAPYNEQFF.

The V and J genes are TRBV5-1 and TRBJ1-2; the match to TRBD1 covers 7 bases. The CDR3 totals 12 residues. Trimming at V came to 4 bases and at J to 6 bases, leaving 3 bases not matched to a gene. The germline V gene has CDR1 SGHRS and CDR2 YFSETQ. The CDR3 here is CASSGTEDGYTF. The CDR3 DNA follows: TGCGCCAGCAGCGGGACAGAAGATGGCTACACCTTC.

This chain uses TRBV4-2 with TRBJ1-2; D possibly corresponds to TRBD1 (5 bases). Between the trimmed V and J ends, which lost 3 bases and 1 base, there was a span of 9 bases. CDR3 length: 14 amino acids. CDR1 is LGHNA and CDR2 is YNFKEQ in the germline V gene. Here the CDR3 reads CASSQGGGNYGYTF. CDR3 nucleotides: TGTGCCAGCAGCCAGGGGGGGGGTAACTATGGCTACACCTTC.

As regards this clone: Being one base from a much bigger clone, this may be a read error. CDR3 DNA sequence: TGCGCCAGCAGCTTGGATCTAGCGGGGGCCTACGAGCAGTACTTC. It specifies CASSLDLAGAYEQYF. The chain links TRBV5-1 to TRBJ2-7; the match to TRBD2 covers 10 bases. Trimming took 0 bases from V and 2 from J; bases not matched to a gene: 2. The CDR3 sequence is 15 residues long. CDR1 and CDR2 (germline): SGHRS, YFSETQ.

This rearrangement joins TRBV7-9 to TRBJ2-7; 7 bases match TRBD1. The CDR3 covers 14 residues. In germline, CDR1 is SEHNR, CDR2 FQNEAQ (reference sequence). J lost 4 bases, V lost 3 bases, and 6 bases had no gene match. In nucleotides, the CDR3 is TGTGCCAGCAGCTTTGCAGGGGGTTCGTACGAGCAGTACTTC. Translated: CASSFAGGSYEQYF.

The chain recombines TRBV3-1 (or the pseudogene TRBV3-2) with TRBJ1-2; the D gene is possibly TRBD1 (6 bases). The CDR3 loop spans 13 amino acids. V was shortened by 4 bases and J by 2 bases, with 8 bases between the two germline ends. Germline assignment: CDR1 LGHDT and CDR2 YNNKEL (reference sequence). The CDR3 region is CASSLGQNYGYTF. The CDR3 DNA reads TGTGCCAGCAGCCTTGGACAGAACTATGGCTACACCTTC.

The V gene is TRBV28, the J gene TRBJ2-7; D ambiguous. V gave up 6 bases and J gave up 3 bases, with 6 bases separating them. This CDR3 is 11 amino acids long. Germline loops: CDR1 MDHEN, CDR2 SYDVKM. In nucleotides, the CDR3 is TGTGCCAGCAGCAGAAACTACGAGCAGTACTTC. Its protein is CASSRNYEQYF.

The V and J genes are TRBV18 and TRBJ2-2; D is undetermined. Trimming removed 2 bases at V and 8 bases at J, with 6 bases between. From germline, CDR1 is KGHSH and CDR2 LQKENI. The CDR3 loop spans 12 amino acids. The CDR3, as DNA: TGTGCCAGCTCACCAAGCTCTGGGGAGCTGTTTTTT. Translated: CASSPSSGELFF.

The chain has TRBV7-2 and TRBJ1-3; D unclear. The germline V and J ends were trimmed by 2 bases and 0 bases, with 14 bases remaining between them. The V gene's germline CDR1 is SGHTA and CDR2 FQGNSA. The CDR3 runs 17 residues. The CDR3 nucleotides read TGTGCCAGCAGCTTACCATCCGCAGGTCTCTCTGGAAACACCATATATTTT. It encodes CASSLPSAGLSGNTIYF.

Notes on this clone: The sample carries other DNA sequences with the same CDR3. The V call is TRBV5-1, the J call TRBJ2-3; weak D call: TRBD1 (5 bases). CDR3 length: 15 amino acids. Trimming removed 0 bases from V and 0 bases from J, with 8 bases in between. Germline V gene lookup returns CDR1 SGHRS and CDR2 YFSETQ. DNA of the CDR3: TGCGCCAGCAGCTTGGGACAGACTAGCACAGATACGCAGTATTTT. Its translation is CASSLGQTSTDTQYF.

The V and J genes are TRBV5-6 and TRBJ1-2, with TRBD1 matching 7 bases. The junction had 4 bases not matched to a gene; V was cut back by 2 bases and J by 6 bases. The CDR3 runs 13 residues. Germline CDR1 and CDR2: SGHDT and YYEEEE. The CDR3 nucleotides read TGTGCCAGCAGCTTCCGGGACAGAAATGGCTACACCTTC. Translated, it gives CASSFRDRNGYTF.

This chain joins TRBV7-9 and TRBJ1-4; no clear D gene. The CDR3 sequence is 16 residues long. CDR1 SEHNR and CDR2 FQNEAQ come from the germline V gene (reference sequence). V was pared by 1 base and J by 0 bases, with 9 bases between. The CDR3 sequence: CASSLGMAATNEKLFF. In nucleotides, the CDR3 is TGTGCCAGCAGCTTAGGTATGGCAGCAACTAATGAAAAACTGTTTTTT.

In the case of this clone: A read error may produce the germline difference seen at one junction end. The chain uses TRBV6-5 and TRBJ2-4, with TRBD1 identical over 10 bases. CDR3 size: 15 residues. CDR1 MNHEY and CDR2 SVGAGI come from the germline V gene. CDR3 region: CASSLGTGARNIQYF. For the CDR3, the DNA is TGTGCCAGCAGCTTAGGGACAGGGGCCAGAAACATTCAGTACTTC.

In nucleotides, the CDR3 is TGTGCCAGCGACCACCTTTTGGTACCCGGGGCCAACGTCCTGACTTTC. It translates to CASDHLLVPGANVLTF. The chain joins TRBV2 to TRBJ2-6; no firm D call. This CDR3 has 16 amino acids. Per the germline V gene, CDR1 is SNHLY and CDR2 is FYNNEI. Trimming left V 8 bases short and J 4 bases short, with 18 bases between.

This rearrangement joins TRBV18 to TRBJ2-7; D is undetermined. The CDR3 totals 13 residues. The germline V gene has CDR1 KGHSH and CDR2 LQKENI. Trimming took 3 bases from V and 2 from J, leaving 8 bases between them. In DNA, the CDR3 is TGTGCCAGCTCACCCACACAGACCTACGAGCAGTACTTC. Amino acid sequence: CASSPTQTYEQYF.

This sequence joins TRBV5-6 and TRBJ2-7; D ambiguous. Germline CDR1 reads SGHDT; CDR2 reads YYEEEE. CDR3 length: 14 residues. With 4 bases removed from V and 0 bases from J, the gap between germline ends came to 11 bases. CDR3 nucleotide sequence: TGTGCCAGCAGCGTGGGCCAAATCTCCTACGAGCAGTACTTC. It is translated as CASSVGQISYEQYF.

The V and J genes are TRBV7-3 and TRBJ2-1, with D unresolved. The CDR3 has 14 amino acids. The germline V and J ends were trimmed by 4 bases and 0 bases, with 7 bases remaining between them. CDR1 and CDR2 (germline): SGHTA, FQGTGA. This CDR3 is CASSSDGSYNEQFF. The CDR3 DNA follows: TGTGCCAGCAGCTCCGACGGCTCCTACAATGAGCAGTTCTTC. Full variable domain (outside the CDR3, taken from reference TRBV7-3 and TRBJ2-1): GAGVSQTPSNKVTEKGKYVELRCDPISGHTALYWYRQSLGQGPEFLIYFQGTGAADDSGLPNDRFFAVRPEGSVSTLKIQRTERGDSAVYLCASSSDGSYNEQFFGPGTRLTVL.

The chain employs TRBV6-1 and TRBJ2-3; D is possibly TRBD2 (6 bases). Germline values: CDR1 MNHNS, CDR2 SASEGT. The CDR3 contains 13 residues. With 6 bases removed from V and 6 bases from J, the gap between germline ends came to 13 bases. The CDR3 spells CASSGTDWDTQYF. CDR3 bases: TGTGCCAGCAGCGGGACTGATTGGGATACGCAGTATTTT.